This T cell receptor beta chain originates from a study of tumour-infiltrating T cells in Burkitt lymphoma. Turning to the study itself: All epidemiological Burkitt lymphoma subtypes were represented in the cohort. Whole-study results and caveats: Several public clonotypes recurred in numerous Burkitt lymphoma patients.

This clone was seen more than once but under ten times. Its antigen is undetermined. V was pared by 7 bases and J by 1 base, with 19 bases between. The CDR3 has 15 residues. Germline CDR1 SQVTM, CDR2 ANQGSEA. Sequencing was performed with immunoSEQ multiplex PCR; in TCRdb, only in-frame clones are kept and a portion is missing. This table holds tens of thousands of clones, more than 25% found once. Sequencing input: tumor tissue. This chain links TRBV29-1 with TRBJ2-5; D remains ambiguous. The origin of this receptor is a human donor with Burkitt lymphoma. CDR3 sequence (DNA): TGCAGCGCCGCCCCGGGTCCTCGAATCCAAGAGACCCAGTACTTC. It codes for CSAAPGPRIQETQYF.